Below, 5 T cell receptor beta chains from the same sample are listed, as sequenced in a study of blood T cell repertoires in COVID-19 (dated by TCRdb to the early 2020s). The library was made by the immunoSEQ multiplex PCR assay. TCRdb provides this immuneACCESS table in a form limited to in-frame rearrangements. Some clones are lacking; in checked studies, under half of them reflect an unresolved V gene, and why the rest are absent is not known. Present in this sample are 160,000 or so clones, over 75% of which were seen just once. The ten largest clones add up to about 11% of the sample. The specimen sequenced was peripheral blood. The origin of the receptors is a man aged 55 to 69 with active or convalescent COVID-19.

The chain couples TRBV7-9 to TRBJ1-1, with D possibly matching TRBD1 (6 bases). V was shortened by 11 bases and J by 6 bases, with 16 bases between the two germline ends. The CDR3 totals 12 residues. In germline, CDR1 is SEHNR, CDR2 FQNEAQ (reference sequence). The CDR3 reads CAGRAEGAEAFF. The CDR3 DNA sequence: TGTGCCGGGCGGGCCGAGGGGGCTGAAGCTTTCTTT.

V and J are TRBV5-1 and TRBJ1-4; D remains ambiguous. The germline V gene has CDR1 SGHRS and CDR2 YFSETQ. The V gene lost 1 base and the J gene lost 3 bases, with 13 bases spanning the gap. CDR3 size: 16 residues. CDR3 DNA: TGCGCCAGCAGCTTGACCCCAAAGTCGGCTAATGAAAAACTGTTTTTT. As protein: CASSLTPKSANEKLFF.

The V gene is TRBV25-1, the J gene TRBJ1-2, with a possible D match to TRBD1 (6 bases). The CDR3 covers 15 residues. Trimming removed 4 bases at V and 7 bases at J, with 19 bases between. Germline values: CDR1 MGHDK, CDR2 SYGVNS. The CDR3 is CASSALAEGGGGYTF. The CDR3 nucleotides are TGTGCCAGCAGTGCCCTAGCGGAGGGAGGGGGTGGCTACACCTTC.

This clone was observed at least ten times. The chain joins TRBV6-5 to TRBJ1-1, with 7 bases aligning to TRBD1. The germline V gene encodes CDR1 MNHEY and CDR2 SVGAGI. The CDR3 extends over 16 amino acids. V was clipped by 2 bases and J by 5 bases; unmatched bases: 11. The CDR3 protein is CASSYHSGTAGTEAFF. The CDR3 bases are TGTGCCAGCAGTTACCACTCCGGGACAGCAGGAACTGAAGCTTTCTTT.

CDR3 DNA sequence: TGTGCCACCAGCAGAGTGGGACAGCCCCAAGAGACCCAGTACTTC. As protein: CATSRVGQPQETQYF. V usage is TRBV15 and J usage is TRBJ2-5, with 7 bases identical to TRBD1. Per germline, CDR1 LNHNV and CDR2 YYDKDF (reference sequence). The CDR3 extends over 15 amino acids. Losses at the gene ends were 1 base for V and 1 base for J; bases not matched to a gene: 3.